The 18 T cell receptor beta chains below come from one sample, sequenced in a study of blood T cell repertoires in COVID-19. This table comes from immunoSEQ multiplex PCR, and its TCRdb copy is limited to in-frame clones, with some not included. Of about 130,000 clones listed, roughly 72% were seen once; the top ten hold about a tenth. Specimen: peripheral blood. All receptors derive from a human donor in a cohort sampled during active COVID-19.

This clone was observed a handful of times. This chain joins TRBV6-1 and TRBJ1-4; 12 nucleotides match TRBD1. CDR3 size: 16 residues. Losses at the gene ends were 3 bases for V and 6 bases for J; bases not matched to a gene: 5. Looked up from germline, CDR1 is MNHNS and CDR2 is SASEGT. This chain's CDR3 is CASSDPGQGADEKLFF. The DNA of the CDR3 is TGTGCCAGCAGTGACCCGGGACAGGGGGCGGATGAAAAACTGTTTTTT.

CDR3 coding DNA: TGTGCCAGCTCCTTATCCACAAACACCTACGAGCAGTACTTC. Its translation: CASSLSTNTYEQYF. The chain couples TRBV18 to TRBJ2-7, with unresolved D. Trimming removed 6 bases at V and 2 bases at J, with 14 bases between. Germline assignment: CDR1 KGHSH and CDR2 LQKENI. CDR3 length: 14 amino acids.

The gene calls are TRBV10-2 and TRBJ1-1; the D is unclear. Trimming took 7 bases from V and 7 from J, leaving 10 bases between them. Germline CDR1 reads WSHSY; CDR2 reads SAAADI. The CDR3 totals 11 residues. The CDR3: CASMVAGEAFF. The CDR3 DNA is TGCGCCAGCATGGTAGCGGGTGAAGCTTTCTTT.

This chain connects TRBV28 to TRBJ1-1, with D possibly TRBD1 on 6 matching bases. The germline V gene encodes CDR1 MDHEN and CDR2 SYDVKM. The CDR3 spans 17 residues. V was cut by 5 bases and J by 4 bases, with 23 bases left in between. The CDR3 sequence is CASSRGAGRGASTEAFF. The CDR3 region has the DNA TGTGCCAGCAGTCGGGGGGCAGGACGAGGGGCGAGCACTGAAGCTTTCTTT.

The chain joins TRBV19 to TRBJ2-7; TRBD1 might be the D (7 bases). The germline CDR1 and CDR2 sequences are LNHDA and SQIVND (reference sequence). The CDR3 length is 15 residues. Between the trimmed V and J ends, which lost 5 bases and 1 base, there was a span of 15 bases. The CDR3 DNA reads TGTGCCAGTAGTCCCCGGCGGGACAGATCCTACGAGCAGTACTTC. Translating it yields CASSPRRDRSYEQYF.

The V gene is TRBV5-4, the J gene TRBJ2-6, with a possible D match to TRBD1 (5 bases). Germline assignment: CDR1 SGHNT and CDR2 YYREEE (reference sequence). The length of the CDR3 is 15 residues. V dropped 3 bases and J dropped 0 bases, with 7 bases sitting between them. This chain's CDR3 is CASSSGNSGANVLTF. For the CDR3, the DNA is TGTGCCAGCAGCTCAGGGAACTCTGGGGCCAACGTCCTGACTTTC.

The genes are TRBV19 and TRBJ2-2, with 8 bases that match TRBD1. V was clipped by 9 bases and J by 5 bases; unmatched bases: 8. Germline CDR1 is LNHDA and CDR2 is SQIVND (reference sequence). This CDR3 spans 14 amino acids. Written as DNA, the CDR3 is TGTGCCAGCCAAGGACAGGGACGAACCGGGGAGCTGTTTTTT. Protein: CASQGQGRTGELFF.

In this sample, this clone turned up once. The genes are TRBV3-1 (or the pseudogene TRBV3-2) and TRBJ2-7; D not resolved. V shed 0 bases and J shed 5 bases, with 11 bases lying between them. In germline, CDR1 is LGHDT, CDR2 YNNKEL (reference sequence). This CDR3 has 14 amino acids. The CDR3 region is CASSQDRGRNEQYF. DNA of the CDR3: TGTGCCAGCAGCCAAGACAGAGGTAGGAACGAGCAGTACTTC.

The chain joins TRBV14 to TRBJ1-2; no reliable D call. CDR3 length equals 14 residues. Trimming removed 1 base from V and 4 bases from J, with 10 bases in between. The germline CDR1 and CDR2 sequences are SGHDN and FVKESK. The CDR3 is CASSQGNSIYGYTF. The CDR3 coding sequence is TGTGCCAGCAGCCAAGGAAACAGTATCTATGGCTACACCTTC.

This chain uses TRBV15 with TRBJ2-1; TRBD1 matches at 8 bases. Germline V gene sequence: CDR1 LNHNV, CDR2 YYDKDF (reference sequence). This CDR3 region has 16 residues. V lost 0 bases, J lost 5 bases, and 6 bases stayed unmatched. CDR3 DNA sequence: TGTGCCACCAGCAGAGATCAGGGGACAGGCCACAATGAGCAGTTCTTC. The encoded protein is CATSRDQGTGHNEQFF.

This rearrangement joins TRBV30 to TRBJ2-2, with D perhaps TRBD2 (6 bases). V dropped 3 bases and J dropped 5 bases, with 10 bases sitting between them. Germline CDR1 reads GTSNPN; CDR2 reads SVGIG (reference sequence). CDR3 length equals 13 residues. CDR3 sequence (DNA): TGTGCCTGGAGGAGGAGGGGAACCGGGGAGCTGTTTTTT. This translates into CAWRRRGTGELFF.

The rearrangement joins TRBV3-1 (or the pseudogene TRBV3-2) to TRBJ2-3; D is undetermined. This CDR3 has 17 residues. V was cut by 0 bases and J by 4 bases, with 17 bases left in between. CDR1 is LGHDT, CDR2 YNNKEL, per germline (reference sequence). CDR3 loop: CASSQEPRVRPADTQYF. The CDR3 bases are TGTGCCAGCAGCCAAGAACCGAGAGTGAGGCCCGCAGATACGCAGTATTTT.

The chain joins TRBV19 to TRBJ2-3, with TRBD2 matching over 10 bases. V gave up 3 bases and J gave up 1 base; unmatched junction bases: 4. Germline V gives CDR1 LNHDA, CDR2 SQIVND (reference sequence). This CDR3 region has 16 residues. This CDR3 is CASSIGLAGGTDTQYF. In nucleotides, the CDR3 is TGTGCCAGTAGTATCGGGCTAGCGGGGGGCACAGATACGCAGTATTTT.

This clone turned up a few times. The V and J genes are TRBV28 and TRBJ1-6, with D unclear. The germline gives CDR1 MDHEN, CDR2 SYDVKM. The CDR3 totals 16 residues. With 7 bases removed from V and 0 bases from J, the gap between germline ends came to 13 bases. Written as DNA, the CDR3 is TGTGCCAGCAACCCGGGAGTCCCCTCCTATAATTCACCCCTCCACTTT. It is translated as CASNPGVPSYNSPLHF.

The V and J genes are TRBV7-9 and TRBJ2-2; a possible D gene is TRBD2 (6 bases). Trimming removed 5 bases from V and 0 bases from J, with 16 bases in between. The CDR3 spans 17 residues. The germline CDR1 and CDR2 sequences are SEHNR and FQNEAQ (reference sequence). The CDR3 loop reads CASSITGVPSNTGELFF. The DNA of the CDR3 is TGTGCCAGCAGCATTACGGGGGTACCGTCGAACACCGGGGAGCTGTTTTTT.

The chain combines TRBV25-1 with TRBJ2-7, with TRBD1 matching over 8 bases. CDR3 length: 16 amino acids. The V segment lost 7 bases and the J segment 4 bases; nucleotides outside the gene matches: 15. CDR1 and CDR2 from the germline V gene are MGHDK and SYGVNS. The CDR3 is CASKGALGTGVYEQYF. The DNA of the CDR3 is TGTGCCAGCAAAGGGGCCCTCGGGACAGGTGTGTACGAGCAGTACTTC.

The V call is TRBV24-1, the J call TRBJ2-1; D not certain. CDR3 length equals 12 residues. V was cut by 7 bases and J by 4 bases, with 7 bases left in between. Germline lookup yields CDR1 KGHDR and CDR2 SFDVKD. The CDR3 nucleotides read TGTGCCACCAGCACGACATACAATGAGCAGTTCTTC. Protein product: CATSTTYNEQFF.

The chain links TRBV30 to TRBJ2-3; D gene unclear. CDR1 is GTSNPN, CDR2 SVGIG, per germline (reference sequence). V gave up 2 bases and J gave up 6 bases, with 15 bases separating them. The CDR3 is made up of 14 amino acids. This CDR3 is CAWSPSPIVDTQYF. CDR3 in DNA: TGTGCCTGGAGTCCATCACCGATAGTTGATACGCAGTATTTT.